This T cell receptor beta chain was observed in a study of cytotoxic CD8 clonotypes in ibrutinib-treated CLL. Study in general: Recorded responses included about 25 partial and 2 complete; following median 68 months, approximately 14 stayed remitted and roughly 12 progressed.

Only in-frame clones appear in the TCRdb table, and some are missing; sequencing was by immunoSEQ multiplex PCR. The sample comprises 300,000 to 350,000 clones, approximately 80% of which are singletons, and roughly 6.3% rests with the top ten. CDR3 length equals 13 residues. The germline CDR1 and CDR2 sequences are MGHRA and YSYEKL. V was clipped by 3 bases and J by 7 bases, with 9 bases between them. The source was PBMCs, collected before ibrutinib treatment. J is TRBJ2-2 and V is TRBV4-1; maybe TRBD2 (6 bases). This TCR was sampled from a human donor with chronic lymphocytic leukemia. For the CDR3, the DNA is TGCGCCAGCAGCCAGGGGGGAGGCGGGGAGCTGTTTTTT. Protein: CASSQGGGGELFF.